The rows below give T cell receptor beta chains drawn from one sample of a study of blood T cell repertoires in COVID-19. Only in-frame clones appear in the TCRdb table, and some are missing; sequencing was by immunoSEQ multiplex PCR. The sample includes over 200,000 clones, approximately 90% of them seen just once. The sequenced sample consisted of peripheral blood. These receptors were obtained from a man under 40 with COVID-19, enrolled during active disease. Both conserved end residues are trimmed from each CDR3. Fields, in order: V gene, CDR3 protein.

v_gene: TRBV5-4; CDR3aa: ASSLGSGGGYGYT
v_gene: TRBV7-8; CDR3aa: ASSLGGGAGSNQPQH
v_gene: TRBV10-3; CDR3aa: AISTSSNEQF
v_gene: TRBV30; CDR3aa: AWSSTGGGSPLH
v_gene: TRBV29-1; CDR3aa: SVIQGGYGYT
v_gene: TRBV6-2/TRBV6-3; CDR3aa: ASSYSIGVGGGNQPQH
v_gene: TRBV29-1; CDR3aa: SVMDRTHNEQF
v_gene: TRBV5-1; CDR3aa: ASSPGTGNTGELF
v_gene: TRBV28; CDR3aa: ASRFSTPNYGYT
v_gene: TRBV6-2/TRBV6-3; CDR3aa: ASSPDRGRRQPQH
v_gene: TRBV27; CDR3aa: ATGAYNEQF
v_gene: TRBV5-1; CDR3aa: ASSLGPGGEREQF
v_gene: TRBV9; CDR3aa: ASSVEAGGDEQF
v_gene: TRBV7-9; CDR3aa: ASSGTAIAQQPQH